This TCR beta chain derives from a study of cytomegalovirus exposure and HLA in healthy donors. This PCR relied on a set of 60 Vbeta primers and 13 Jbeta primers. The data were produced by immunoSEQ multiplex PCR, yet TCRdb's version contains in-frame clones alone and is incomplete. The data hold about 150,000 clones, with 80% observed a single time. Germline values: CDR1 MNHEY, CDR2 SMNVEV (reference sequence). This CDR3 region has 13 residues. With 4 bases removed from V and 3 bases from J, the gap between germline ends came to 10 bases. On this clone: Other DNA variants within this sample encode the same CDR3.

This rearrangement joins TRBV27 to TRBJ2-7; D possibly corresponds to TRBD1 (5 bases). The sequenced sample was PBMCs. This clonotype originated in a woman aged 25 to 45 in good health and CMV-seronegative. CDR3 residues: CASSYQGSYEQYF. CDR3 in DNA: TGTGCCAGCAGTTATCAGGGAAGCTACGAGCAGTACTTC.